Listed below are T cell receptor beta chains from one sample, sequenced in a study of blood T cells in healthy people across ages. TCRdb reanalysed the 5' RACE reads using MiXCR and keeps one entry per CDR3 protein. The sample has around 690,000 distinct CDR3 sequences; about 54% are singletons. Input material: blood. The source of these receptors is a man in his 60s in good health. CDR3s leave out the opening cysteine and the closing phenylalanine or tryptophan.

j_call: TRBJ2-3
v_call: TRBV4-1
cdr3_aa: ASSQDTGEGADTQY

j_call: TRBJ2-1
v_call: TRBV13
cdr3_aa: ASSDRDWSNEQF

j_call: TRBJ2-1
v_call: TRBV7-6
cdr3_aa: ASSPIVGGDEQF

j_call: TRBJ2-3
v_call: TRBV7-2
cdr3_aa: AGGGRTDTQY

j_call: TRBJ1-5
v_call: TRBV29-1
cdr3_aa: SATQGSDQPQH

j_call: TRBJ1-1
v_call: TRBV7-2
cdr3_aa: ASSPYAEAF

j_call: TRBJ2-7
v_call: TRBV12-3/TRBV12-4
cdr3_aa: ASSPRTSGGDEQY

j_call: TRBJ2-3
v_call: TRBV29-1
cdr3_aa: SVDWGGLAIDTQY

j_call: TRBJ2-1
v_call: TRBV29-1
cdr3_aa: SVVLAGRFGNEQF

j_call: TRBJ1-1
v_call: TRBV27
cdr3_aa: ASSTGRSDEAF

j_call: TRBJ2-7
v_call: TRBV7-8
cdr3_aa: ASSLGGRVYEQY

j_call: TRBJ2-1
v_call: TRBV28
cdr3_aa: ASSNAGWSGGNEQF

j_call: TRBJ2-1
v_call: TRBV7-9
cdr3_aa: ASSLEGTAYNEQF

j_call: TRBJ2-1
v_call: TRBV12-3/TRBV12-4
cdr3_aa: ASSLTSGFKQF

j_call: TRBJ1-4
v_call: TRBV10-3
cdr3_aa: AISPRAGGKEKLF

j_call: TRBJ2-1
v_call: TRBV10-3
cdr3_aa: AIRDSGGGNEQF

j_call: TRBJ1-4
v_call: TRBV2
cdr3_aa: ASTTNRTPNEKLF

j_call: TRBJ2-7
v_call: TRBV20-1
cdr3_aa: SATGQVGEQY

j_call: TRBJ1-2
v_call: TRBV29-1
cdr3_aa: SVERMRGYGYT

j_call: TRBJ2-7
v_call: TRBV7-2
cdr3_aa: ASPVGGRNEQY

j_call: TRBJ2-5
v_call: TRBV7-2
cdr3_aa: ASGLALGDRARETQY

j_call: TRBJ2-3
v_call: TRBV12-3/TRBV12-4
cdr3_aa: ASRTRASSGRDTQY

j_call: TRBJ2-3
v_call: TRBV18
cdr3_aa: ASSLGEPRTDTQY

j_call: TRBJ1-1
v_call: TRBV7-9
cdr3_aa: ASSFRGIGTEAF

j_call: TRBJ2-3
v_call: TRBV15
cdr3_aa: ATSLAGTRADTQY

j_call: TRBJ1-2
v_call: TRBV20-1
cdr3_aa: SAKGGERNYGYT

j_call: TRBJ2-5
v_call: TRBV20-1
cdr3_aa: SASNPTAGVETQY

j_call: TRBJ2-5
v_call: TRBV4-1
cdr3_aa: ASSQESPGLAGSQETQY

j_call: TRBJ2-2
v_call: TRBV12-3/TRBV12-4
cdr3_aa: ASSEREGSGELF

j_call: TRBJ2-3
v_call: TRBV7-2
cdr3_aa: ASSAVGLAQTSTDTQY

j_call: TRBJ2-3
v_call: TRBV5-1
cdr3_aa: ASSAPGLAGPSTDTQY